A single sample is the source of the 27 T cell receptor beta chains below, sequenced in a study of blood T cell repertoires in COVID-19 (dated by TCRdb to 2018 to 2021). Library preparation used the immunoSEQ multiplex PCR assay. Sourced from immuneACCESS, this table was stored by TCRdb with only in-frame sequences that have V and J called. A share of the clones is absent; for the studies checked, an unresolved V gene accounts for under half, and the remainder has no known explanation. This sample lists roughly 210,000 clones; 88% were detected once. Of the sample, approximately 1.8% falls within the top ten clones. Sequenced: peripheral blood. These receptors came from a man aged 65-85 years with acute or convalescent COVID-19.

This chain joins TRBV30 and TRBJ2-3; 11 nucleotides align to TRBD2. The CDR3 covers 15 residues. Germline values: CDR1 GTSNPN, CDR2 SVGIG (reference sequence). Trimming at V came to 5 bases and at J to 4 bases, leaving 8 bases not matched to a gene. CDR3 amino acids: CAWATGLAAPDTQYF. The CDR3 DNA sequence: TGTGCCTGGGCGACGGGACTAGCGGCCCCAGATACGCAGTATTTT.

This CDR3 reads CASSIRSQHYGYTF. Written as DNA, the CDR3 is TGTGCCAGTAGTATAAGGTCACAGCACTATGGCTACACCTTC. The chain carries TRBV19 and TRBJ1-2, with D uncertain. Germline CDR1 is LNHDA and CDR2 is SQIVND (reference sequence). Between the trimmed V and J ends, which lost 2 bases and 3 bases, there was a span of 10 bases. The CDR3 sequence is 14 residues long. The full variable domain, with the rest looked up from reference TRBV19 and TRBJ1-2, is DGGITQSPKYLFRKEGQNVTLSCEQNLNHDAMYWYRQDPGQGLRLIYYSQIVNDFQKGDIAEGYSVSREKKESFPLTVTSAQKNPTAFYLCASSIRSQHYGYTFGSGTRLTVV.

The chain links TRBV6-5 to TRBJ2-5; TRBD1 aligns across 11 bases. CDR1 and CDR2 (germline): MNHEY, SVGAGI. The V and J ends lost 6 bases and 5 bases, in that order; junction bases with no gene match: 8. This CDR3 is built from 15 residues. For the CDR3, the DNA is TGTGCCAGCAGACAAGGACAGGGGGCCGGGGAGACCCAGTACTTC. Protein: CASRQGQGAGETQYF.

This clone occurred once. The rearrangement joins TRBV20-1 to TRBJ1-2, with D unresolved. V lost 5 bases and J lost 4, with 8 bases in between. This CDR3 is built from 11 residues. CDR1 is DFQATT and CDR2 is SNEGSKA in the germline V gene (reference sequence). This CDR3 reads CSARLSYGYTF. The CDR3 bases are TGCAGTGCTCGACTCTCCTATGGCTACACCTTC.

This chain uses TRBV2 with TRBJ2-2; 8 bases are shared with TRBD1. Unmatched junction bases numbered 6, after V lost 8 bases and J lost 4 bases. The germline CDR1 and CDR2 sequences are SNHLY and FYNNEI. The CDR3 is made up of 14 amino acids. This chain's CDR3 is CASHYRGSTGELFF. The CDR3 nucleotides are TGTGCCAGCCATTACAGGGGGAGCACCGGGGAGCTGTTTTTT.

This chain connects TRBV7-2 to TRBJ1-2, with D maybe TRBD1 (6 bases). Germline assignment: CDR1 SGHTA and CDR2 FQGNSA. The CDR3 consists of 15 residues. V lost 5 bases to trimming and J lost 3 bases, with 16 bases between them. The CDR3 sequence is CASSRRDTSDYGYTF. CDR3 nucleotide sequence: TGTGCCAGCAGCCGCCGGGACACCTCCGACTATGGCTACACCTTC.

The V gene is TRBV19, the J gene TRBJ1-1; weak D call: TRBD1 (6 bases). Germline lookup yields CDR1 LNHDA and CDR2 SQIVND (reference sequence). V lost 7 bases and J 7 bases, leaving 13 bases between the germline ends. There are 12 residues in the CDR3. The CDR3 coding sequence is TGTGCCAGTACAAGGGGAGGGGGTGAAGCTTTCTTT. As protein: CASTRGGGEAFF.

The rearrangement joins TRBV6-6 to TRBJ2-2; D is unresolved. Germline CDR1 is MNHNY and CDR2 is SVGAGI (reference sequence). Trimming took off 4 bases at V and 2 bases at J, with 2 bases between the two ends. The CDR3 loop spans 12 amino acids. The CDR3 nucleotides read TGTGCCAGCAGTTTAAACACCGGGGAGCTGTTTTTT. It encodes CASSLNTGELFF.

This clone has only one observation. V is TRBV20-1 and J is TRBJ1-1, with no clear D. Looked up from germline, CDR1 is DFQATT and CDR2 is SNEGSKA (reference sequence). This CDR3 has 14 amino acids. Between the trimmed V and J ends, which lost 3 bases and 3 bases, there was a span of 14 bases. The CDR3 sequence: CSASLGAGDTEAFF. The DNA for the CDR3 is TGCAGTGCTAGTCTGGGAGCTGGGGACACTGAAGCTTTCTTT.

The V gene is TRBV24-1, the J gene TRBJ1-5; the D gene is possibly TRBD1 (6 bases). Trimming shortened V by 10 bases and J by 5 bases, and 11 bases separated the two germline ends. The CDR3 contains 12 residues. Germline CDR1 and CDR2: KGHDR and SFDVKD. The CDR3 bases are TGTGCCACTGACAGGAACGATCAGCCCCAGCATTTT. It translates to CATDRNDQPQHF.

The chain joins TRBV12-5 to TRBJ1-5; D may be TRBD1 (6 bases). The germline V gene encodes CDR1 LGHNT and CDR2 FRNRAP. CDR3 length: 15 amino acids. V shed 4 bases and J shed 6 bases, with 16 bases lying between them. The chain's CDR3 is CASGWAGEGGQPQHF. In DNA form, the CDR3 reads TGTGCTAGTGGTTGGGCGGGGGAAGGGGGTCAGCCCCAGCATTTT.

This rearrangement joins TRBV10-3 to TRBJ1-2, with a weak D call TRBD1 (6 bases). Looked up from germline, CDR1 is ENHRY and CDR2 is SYGVKD. Trimming took off 6 bases at V and 7 bases at J, with 18 bases between the two ends. The CDR3 runs 14 residues. CDR3 amino acids: CAIRETGSEGGYTF. The DNA for the CDR3 is TGTGCCATCAGGGAGACAGGTTCGGAGGGTGGCTACACCTTC.

The CDR3 coding sequence is TGTGCCAGCTCACCGGGGGGGTCATGGAACACTGAAGCTTTCTTT. It codes for CASSPGGSWNTEAFF. The chain is built from TRBV18 and TRBJ1-1; a possible D gene is TRBD1 (5 bases). Trimming took off 3 bases at V and 1 base at J, with 12 bases between the two ends. Germline lookup yields CDR1 KGHSH and CDR2 LQKENI. This CDR3 has 15 residues.

The chain employs TRBV20-1 and TRBJ1-4, with D tentatively TRBD1 (5 bases). Germline V gene lookup returns CDR1 DFQATT and CDR2 SNEGSKA (reference sequence). The CDR3 extends over 11 amino acids. In DNA form, the CDR3 reads TGCAGCGTCGGGCGGGGGGAAAAACTGTTTTTT. It encodes CSVGRGEKLFF.

The J gene is TRBJ2-7, the V gene TRBV12-3 or TRBV12-4; D gene ambiguous. The CDR3 spans 12 residues. V was pared by 5 bases and J by 0 bases, with 5 bases between. The CDR3 spells CASSTYSYEQYF. CDR3 nucleotide sequence: TGTGCCAGCAGTACCTACTCCTACGAGCAGTACTTC.

The rearrangement links TRBV7-8 to TRBJ2-1, with D perhaps TRBD2 (5 bases). The ends were cut back, 1 base at V and 4 bases at J, with 20 bases in the middle. The CDR3 spans 18 residues. From germline, CDR1 is SGHVS and CDR2 FQNEAQ. CDR3 coding DNA: TGTGCCAGCAGCTTAGGGGCGGGCCTAGTGGGTCAATACAATGAGCAGTTCTTC. Encoded protein: CASSLGAGLVGQYNEQFF. Combining the CDR3 with reference TRBV7-8 and TRBJ2-1 gives the whole variable domain GAGVSQSPRYKVAKRGQDVALRCDPISGHVSLFWYQQALGQGPEFLTYFQNEAQLDKSGLPSDRFFAERPEGSVSTLKIQRTQQEDSAVYLCASSLGAGLVGQYNEQFFGPGTRLTVL.

This clone was seen just once. The V call is TRBV4-2, the J call TRBJ2-7, with 7 bases lining up with TRBD2. The V and J ends lost 4 bases and 3 bases, in that order; junction bases with no gene match: 3. CDR1 is LGHNA, CDR2 YNFKEQ, per germline. CDR3 length: 13 amino acids. The CDR3 DNA is TGTGCCAGCAGCCGGGCTAGCGGCTACGAGCAGTACTTC. Translation gives CASSRASGYEQYF.

The CDR3 nucleotides read TGCGCCAGCAGCAGACAGGGAACCTCCTACAATGAGCAGTTCTTC. Its translation is CASSRQGTSYNEQFF. J is TRBJ2-1 and V is TRBV5-1; 7 nucleotides line up with TRBD1. Per the germline V gene, CDR1 is SGHRS and CDR2 is YFSETQ. Unmatched junction bases numbered 4, after V lost 4 bases and J lost 0 bases. The CDR3 is 15 amino acids. Drawing the rest from reference TRBV5-1 and TRBJ2-1, the complete variable domain is KAGVTQTPRYLIKTRGQQVTLSCSPISGHRSVSWYQQTPGQGLQFLFEYFSETQRNKGNFPGRFSGRQFSNSRSEMNVSTLELGDSALYLCASSRQGTSYNEQFFGPGTRLTVL.

The V and J genes are TRBV5-6 and TRBJ2-1; D is unresolved. V was pared by 2 bases and J by 4 bases, with 7 bases between. CDR1 and CDR2 (germline): SGHDT, YYEEEE. The length of the CDR3 is 13 residues. This CDR3 is CASSFNKYNEQFF. The DNA of the CDR3 is TGTGCCAGCAGCTTTAACAAGTACAATGAGCAGTTCTTC.

The gene calls are TRBV5-1 and TRBJ1-1; the match to TRBD1 covers 7 bases. Germline V CDR1 and CDR2: SGHRS, YFSETQ. The CDR3 extends over 13 amino acids. After removal of 4 bases from V and 7 bases from J, the junction contained 7 bases not matched to a gene. The CDR3 sequence is CASSLGTAFEAFF. CDR3 sequence (DNA): TGCGCCAGCAGCCTCGGGACAGCCTTTGAAGCTTTCTTT.

This chain connects TRBV6-4 to TRBJ2-1; TRBD2 matches 10 bases. With V trimmed by 6 bases and J by 1 base, 3 bases remained unmatched. CDR1 MRHNA and CDR2 SNTAGT come from the germline V gene. CDR3 length: 15 amino acids. The CDR3 is CASSQLAGSYNEQFF. CDR3 bases: TGTGCCAGCAGCCAACTAGCGGGGTCCTACAATGAGCAGTTCTTC.

The rearrangement joins TRBV19 to TRBJ1-1, with a tentative D call TRBD1 (5 bases). This CDR3 has 12 amino acids. V was clipped by 4 bases and J by 7 bases, with 10 bases between them. CDR1 LNHDA and CDR2 SQIVND come from the germline V gene (reference sequence). CDR3 loop: CASSTFRDEAFF. DNA of the CDR3: TGTGCCAGTAGTACCTTCAGGGATGAAGCTTTCTTT.

The rearrangement joins TRBV5-1 to TRBJ2-7, with 12 nucleotides matching TRBD2. Per the germline V gene, CDR1 is SGHRS and CDR2 is YFSETQ. The CDR3 is 15 residues long. V was pared by 4 bases and J by 1 base, with 3 bases of the junction left unmatched. The CDR3 is CASSILAGGSYEQYF. CDR3 DNA sequence: TGCGCCAGCAGCATACTAGCGGGGGGTTCCTACGAGCAGTACTTC.

The chain uses TRBV15 and TRBJ1-5; D not resolved. Germline lookup yields CDR1 LNHNV and CDR2 YYDKDF (reference sequence). The CDR3 loop spans 17 amino acids. Trimming took 0 bases from V and 1 from J, leaving 13 bases between them. Here the CDR3 reads CATSRDNLYGSNQPQHF. CDR3 coding DNA: TGTGCCACCAGCAGAGATAACCTCTACGGGAGCAATCAGCCCCAGCATTTT.

V and J are TRBV19 and TRBJ2-2; D is perhaps TRBD2 (6 bases). CDR1 and CDR2 (germline): LNHDA, SQIVND (reference sequence). CDR3 length: 13 residues. Trimming left V 3 bases short and J 11 bases short, with 13 bases between. The CDR3 DNA follows: TGTGCCAGTAGTATTGGGCGGGGTGGAGAGCTGTTTTTT. Encoded protein: CASSIGRGGELFF.

The chain recombines TRBV7-6 with TRBJ1-3; D gene uncertain. The ends were cut back, 1 base at V and 3 bases at J, with 7 bases in the middle. The CDR3 loop spans 14 amino acids. Germline CDR1 and CDR2: SGHVS and FNYEAQ. DNA for the CDR3: TGTGCCAGCAGCTTAGGCGAAGTTGGAAACACCATATATTTT. Protein: CASSLGEVGNTIYF.

This clone occurred a few times. This rearrangement joins TRBV7-8 to TRBJ1-1, with a tentative D call TRBD1 (6 bases). V lost 5 bases and J lost 4, with 11 bases in between. This CDR3 has 13 residues. Germline values: CDR1 SGHVS, CDR2 FQNEAQ. CDR3 residues: CASSNQGSTEAFF. The CDR3 DNA reads TGTGCCAGCAGCAACCAGGGGAGCACTGAAGCTTTCTTT. Based on the CDR3 plus reference TRBV7-8 and TRBJ1-1, the full variable domain is GAGVSQSPRYKVAKRGQDVALRCDPISGHVSLFWYQQALGQGPEFLTYFQNEAQLDKSGLPSDRFFAERPEGSVSTLKIQRTQQEDSAVYLCASSNQGSTEAFFGQGTRLTVV.